The present TCR beta chain was sequenced within a study of early T cells in non-severe SARS-CoV-2 infection. Study findings and constraints: Reliance on VDJdb matching favored anti-spike CD8 responses; private and CD4 specificities were missed.

About this clonotype itself: Its antigen is still unknown.

TCRdb re-called the 5' RACE reads through MiXCR, storing one row per CDR3 protein. The sample holds some 98,000 distinct CDR3 sequences, 11% seen once. CDR3 length: 14 amino acids. The V end lost 3 bases, the J end lost 3 bases, and 9 bases lay between the germline ends. CDR1 and CDR2 (germline): SNHLY, FYNNEI. Sequencing was carried out using whole blood. This chain joins TRBV2 and TRBJ2-4; possibly TRBD1 or TRBD2 for D (5 bases each). The clonotype was recovered from an adult who was a healthcare worker with PCR-confirmed SARS-CoV-2 infection or an uninfected control (not recorded which). As DNA, the CDR3 is TGTGCCAGCAGTGACGAGGGGAGCAAAAACATTCAGTACTTC. This encodes CASSDEGSKNIQYF.